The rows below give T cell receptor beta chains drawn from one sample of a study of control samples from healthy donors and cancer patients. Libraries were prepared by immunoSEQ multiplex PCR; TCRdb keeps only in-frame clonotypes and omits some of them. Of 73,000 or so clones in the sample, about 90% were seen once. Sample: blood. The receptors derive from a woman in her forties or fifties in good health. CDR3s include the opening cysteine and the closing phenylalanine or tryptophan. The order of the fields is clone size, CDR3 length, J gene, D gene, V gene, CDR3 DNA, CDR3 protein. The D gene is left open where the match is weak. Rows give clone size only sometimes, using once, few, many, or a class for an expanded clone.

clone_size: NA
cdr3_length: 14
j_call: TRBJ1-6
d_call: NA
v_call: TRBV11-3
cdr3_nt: TGTGCCAGCAGCTTAGACGGGGATAATTCACCCCTCCACTTT
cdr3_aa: CASSLDGDNSPLHF

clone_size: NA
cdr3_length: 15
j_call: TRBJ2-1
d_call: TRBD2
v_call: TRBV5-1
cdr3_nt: TGCGCCAGCAGCTTGGGGCTAGCGGGAGCGAATGAGCAGTTCTTC
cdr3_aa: CASSLGLAGANEQFF

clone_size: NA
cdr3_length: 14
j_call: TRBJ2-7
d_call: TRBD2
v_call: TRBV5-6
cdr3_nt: TGTGCCAGCAGCTTGGGGGGGAGGGCCCTCGAGCAGTACTTC
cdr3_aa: CASSLGGRALEQYF

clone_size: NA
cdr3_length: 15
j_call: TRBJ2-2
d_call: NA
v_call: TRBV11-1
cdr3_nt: TGTGCCAGCAGCTTCGGGGGCTGGGACACCGGGGAGCTGTTTTTT
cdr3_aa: CASSFGGWDTGELFF

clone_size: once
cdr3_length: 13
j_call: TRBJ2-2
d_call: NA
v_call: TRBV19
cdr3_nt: TGTGCCAGTAGTAAAACTAAAACCGGGGAGCTGTTTTTT
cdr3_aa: CASSKTKTGELFF

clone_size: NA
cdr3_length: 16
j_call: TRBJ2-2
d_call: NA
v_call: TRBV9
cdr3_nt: TGTGCCAGCAGCGTAGTGGGGGGAGTCGACACCGGGGAGCTGTTTTTT
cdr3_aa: CASSVVGGVDTGELFF

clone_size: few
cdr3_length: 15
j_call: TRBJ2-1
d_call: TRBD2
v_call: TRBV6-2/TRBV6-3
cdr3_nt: TGTGCCAGCAGTTACTCTGGGGGGGGCTACAATGAGCAGTTCTTC
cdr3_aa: CASSYSGGGYNEQFF

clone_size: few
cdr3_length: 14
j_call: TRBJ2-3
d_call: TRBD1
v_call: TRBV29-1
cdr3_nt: TGCAGCGTTGAACAGGGGGAAGGTACAGATACGCAGTATTTT
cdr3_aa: CSVEQGEGTDTQYF

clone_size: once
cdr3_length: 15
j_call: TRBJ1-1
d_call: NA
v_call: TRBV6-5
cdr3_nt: TGTGCCAGCAGTTACATAGCAGGGCTGAACACTGAAGCTTTCTTT
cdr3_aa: CASSYIAGLNTEAFF

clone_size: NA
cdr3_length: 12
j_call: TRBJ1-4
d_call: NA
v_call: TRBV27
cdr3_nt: TGTGCCAGCAGTTTACCGGGGGGGAAACTGTTTTTT
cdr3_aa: CASSLPGGKLFF

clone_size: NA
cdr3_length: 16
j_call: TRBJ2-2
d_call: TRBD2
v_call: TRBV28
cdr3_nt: TGTGCCAGCGGTACCGCCGGGACTAGCGACACCGGGGAGCTGTTTTTT
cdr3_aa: CASGTAGTSDTGELFF

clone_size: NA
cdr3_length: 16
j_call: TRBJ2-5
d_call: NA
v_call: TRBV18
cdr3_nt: TGTGCCAGCTCACCATACGAACCGGCGGTAGGGGAGACCCAGTACTTC
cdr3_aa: CASSPYEPAVGETQYF

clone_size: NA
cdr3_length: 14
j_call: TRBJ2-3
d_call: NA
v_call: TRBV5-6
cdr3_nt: TGTGCCAGCAGTTCTAGACAGGCGGGAGATACGCAGTATTTT
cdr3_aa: CASSSRQAGDTQYF

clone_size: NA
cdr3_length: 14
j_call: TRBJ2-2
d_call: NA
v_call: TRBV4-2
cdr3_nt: TGTGCCAGCAGCCAAGTGAGCGGCGGCGGGGAGCTGTTTTTT
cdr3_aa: CASSQVSGGGELFF

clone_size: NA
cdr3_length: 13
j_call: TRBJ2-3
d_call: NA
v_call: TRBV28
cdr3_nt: TGTGCCAGCCGCCAGGGAAGCACAGATACGCAGTATTTT
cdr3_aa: CASRQGSTDTQYF

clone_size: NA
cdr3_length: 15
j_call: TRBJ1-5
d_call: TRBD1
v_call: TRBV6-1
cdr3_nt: TGTGCCAGCAGTGAAGGGACAGGGTATCATCAGCCCCAGCATTTT
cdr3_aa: CASSEGTGYHQPQHF

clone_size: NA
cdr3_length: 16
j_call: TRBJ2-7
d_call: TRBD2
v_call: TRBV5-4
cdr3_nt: TGTGCCAGCAGCCCGGGGGGATCTTCTCGGACCTACGAGCAGTACTTC
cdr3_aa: CASSPGGSSRTYEQYF

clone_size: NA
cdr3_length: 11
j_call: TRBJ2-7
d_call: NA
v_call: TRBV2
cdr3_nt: TGTGCCAGCTGTAGTCCCCTTGAGCAGTACTTC
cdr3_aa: CASCSPLEQYF